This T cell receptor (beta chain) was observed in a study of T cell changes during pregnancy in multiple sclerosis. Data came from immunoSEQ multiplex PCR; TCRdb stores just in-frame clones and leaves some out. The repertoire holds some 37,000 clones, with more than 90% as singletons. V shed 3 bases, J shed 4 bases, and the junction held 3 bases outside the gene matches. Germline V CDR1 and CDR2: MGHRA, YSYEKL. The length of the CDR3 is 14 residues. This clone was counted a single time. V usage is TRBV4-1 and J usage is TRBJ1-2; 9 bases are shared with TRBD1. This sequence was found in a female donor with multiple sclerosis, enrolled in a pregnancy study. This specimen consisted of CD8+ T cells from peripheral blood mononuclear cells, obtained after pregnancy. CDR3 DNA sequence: TGCGCCAGCAGCCAGGGGACAGGGACCTATGGCTACACCTTC. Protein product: CASSQGTGTYGYTF.